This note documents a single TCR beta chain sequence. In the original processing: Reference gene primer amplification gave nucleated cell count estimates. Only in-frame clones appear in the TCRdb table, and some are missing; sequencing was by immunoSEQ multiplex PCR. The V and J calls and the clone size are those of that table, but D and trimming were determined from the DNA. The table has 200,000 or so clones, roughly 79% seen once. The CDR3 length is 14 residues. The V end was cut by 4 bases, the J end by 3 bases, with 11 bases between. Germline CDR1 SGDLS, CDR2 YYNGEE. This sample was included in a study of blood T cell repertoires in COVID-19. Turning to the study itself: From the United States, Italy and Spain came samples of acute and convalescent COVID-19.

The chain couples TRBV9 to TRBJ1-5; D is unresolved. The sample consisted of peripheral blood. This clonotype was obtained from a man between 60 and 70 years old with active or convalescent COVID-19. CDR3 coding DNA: TGTGCCAGCAGCCCCTACGAGAACAATCAGCCCCAGCATTTT. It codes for CASSPYENNQPQHF. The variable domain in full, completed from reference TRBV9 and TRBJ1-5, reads DSGVTQTPKHLITATGQRVTLRCSPRSGDLSVYWYQQSLDQGLQFLIQYYNGEERAKGNILERFSAQQFPDLHSELNLSSLELGDSALYFCASSPYENNQPQHFGDGTRLSIL.